This is a list of T cell receptor beta chains from one sample in a study of blood T cell repertoires in COVID-19. TCRdb keeps only in-frame clones here, not all; method: immunoSEQ multiplex PCR. The repertoire holds hundreds of thousands of clones, with over 70% as singletons. What was sequenced was peripheral blood. The receptor set was obtained from a woman aged 65 to 85 with COVID-19, enrolled during active disease. CDR3s include the opening cysteine and the closing phenylalanine or tryptophan.

v_call	j_call	cdr3_aa
TRBV5-1	TRBJ1-2	CASSLLQGNYGYTF
TRBV5-6	TRBJ1-5	CASSLVGTGPNQPQHF
TRBV30	TRBJ2-1	CAWSVRKLAGPLNEQFF
TRBV28	TRBJ1-2	CASRSDRVYGYTF
TRBV18	TRBJ2-3	CASSPKREYADTQYF
TRBV5-1	TRBJ2-1	CASSIAGNNEQFF
TRBV19	TRBJ2-1	CASKNPTSGSKNEQFF
TRBV28	TRBJ2-7	CASTEQGLPYEQYF
TRBV3-1/TRBV3-2	TRBJ2-5	CASSQAGTKETQYF
TRBV2	TRBJ1-1	CASMEPGGAFF
TRBV19	TRBJ2-1	CASSTTSGGSSYNEQFF
TRBV10-3	TRBJ1-5	CAISDRTGVQPQHF
TRBV6-1	TRBJ2-7	CASSEPHGAGVPEQYF
TRBV2	TRBJ1-2	CASSATGQPYGYTF
TRBV30	TRBJ1-2	CAYQGLDYGYTF
TRBV7-9	TRBJ2-7	CASSPQGSSWEQYF
TRBV30	TRBJ2-2	CARMTGTGELFF
TRBV5-6	TRBJ2-3	CASSLYTLAENTQYF
TRBV2	TRBJ1-4	CASSLQGVGEKLFF
TRBV10-3	TRBJ2-5	CAIRGHRVHQETQYF
TRBV5-6	TRBJ1-2	CASSRIEGLDYGYTF
TRBV5-5	TRBJ2-2	CASSSEGTGRTGELFF
TRBV6-5	TRBJ2-7	CASPGGLQLEQYF
TRBV5-1	TRBJ2-5	CASSLEGGNGETQYF
TRBV7-3	TRBJ1-5	CASSPQGNQPQHF